These 25 T cell receptor beta chains came from one sample sequenced in a study of T-cell reconstitution after alpha-beta-depleted transplantation in children. Unique molecular identifiers were incorporated when the TCRbeta library was constructed. TCRdb processed the PCR reads anew with MiXCR; each CDR3 protein has one entry. The table lists almost 500,000 distinct CDR3 sequences, under 15% of them singletons. The sample was PBMCs from the stem cell graft donor, taken from the stem cell graft. The receptors come from a human donor who donated a stem cell graft to a child with combined immunodeficiency.

The chain links TRBV7-8 to TRBJ2-1; 10 bases are a match to TRBD2. The V gene end was trimmed by 2 bases and the J gene end by 3 bases; junction bases not matched to a gene: 10. This CDR3 is 18 amino acids long. Germline assignment: CDR1 SGHVS and CDR2 FQNEAQ. The CDR3, as DNA: TGTGCCAGCAGCTTACGATGGATAGCGGGAGGCCTCTACAATGAGCAGTTCTTC. It translates to CASSLRWIAGGLYNEQFF.

This clonotype was found many times. This CDR3 reads CASSPTGAKDQPQHF. The CDR3 coding sequence is TGTGCCAGCTCACCCACGGGGGCCAAGGATCAGCCCCAGCATTTT. The chain recombines TRBV18 with TRBJ1-5; weak D call: TRBD1 (6 bases). The CDR3 is 15 residues long. Germline loops: CDR1 KGHSH, CDR2 LQKENI. V was cut by 3 bases and J by 5 bases, with 14 bases left in between.

This clonotype turned up a few times. The chain combines TRBV29-1 with TRBJ1-2; 12 nucleotides agree with TRBD1. CDR3 length equals 13 residues. Germline V lookup: CDR1 SQVTM, CDR2 ANQGSEA. V dropped 6 bases and J dropped 5; count of bases not matched to a gene: 4. DNA for the CDR3: TGCAGCGTCCTGGGACAGGGGGCTTATGGCTACACCTTC. Translating gives CSVLGQGAYGYTF.

Here the CDR3 reads CASSSVAGRYNEQFF. CDR3 coding DNA: TGTGCCAGCAGCTCCGTCGCGGGTCGCTACAATGAGCAGTTCTTC. V gene TRBV5-6 combines with J gene TRBJ2-1; D might be TRBD2 (5 bases). V dropped 3 bases and J dropped 3 bases, with 13 bases sitting between them. Per the germline V gene, CDR1 is SGHDT and CDR2 is YYEEEE. CDR3 length equals 15 residues.

The V call is TRBV7-9, the J call TRBJ2-1, with D perhaps matching TRBD2 (6 bases). Between the trimmed V and J ends, which lost 5 bases and 12 bases, there was a span of 17 bases. Looked up from germline, CDR1 is SEHNR and CDR2 is FQNEAQ (reference sequence). The CDR3 has 13 amino acids. CDR3 nucleotide sequence: TGTGCCAGCAGCCTCGGGACTCGTCTAGGGCAGTTCTTC. Protein: CASSLGTRLGQFF.

Only a few counts were recorded for this clonotype. The chain couples TRBV5-6 to TRBJ2-7; 8 nucleotides match TRBD1. The CDR3 is made up of 15 amino acids. Trimming took 5 bases from V and 2 from J; bases not matched to a gene: 9. Germline V gives CDR1 SGHDT, CDR2 YYEEEE. CDR3 protein: CASSPGTGQTYEQYF. CDR3 nucleotides: TGTGCCAGCAGTCCAGGGACAGGACAAACCTACGAGCAGTACTTC.

The chain links TRBV29-1 to TRBJ2-1, with 13 bases fitting TRBD2. J was trimmed by 8 bases and V by 6 bases; bases with no gene match: 10. Per the germline V gene, CDR1 is SQVTM and CDR2 is ANQGSEA. CDR3 length: 15 amino acids. The CDR3 sequence is CSVGGLAGRNDEQFF. CDR3 nucleotide sequence: TGCAGCGTGGGGGGACTAGCGGGAAGGAACGATGAGCAGTTCTTC.

The V call is TRBV7-9, the J call TRBJ2-5; D not resolved. The V end lost 3 bases, the J end lost 3 bases, and 11 bases lay between the germline ends. The CDR3 has 14 residues. The germline gives CDR1 SEHNR, CDR2 FQNEAQ (reference sequence). The CDR3 DNA reads as TGTGCCAGCAGCTTGGGCTACCGGGAAGAGACCCAGTACTTC. Translation gives CASSLGYREETQYF. Using reference TRBV7-9 and TRBJ2-5 for the parts outside the CDR3, the full variable domain is DTGVSQNPRHKITKRGQNVTFRCDPISEHNRLYWYRQTLGQGPEFLTYFQNEAQLEKSRLLSDRFSAERPKGSFSTLEIQRTEQGDSAMYLCASSLGYREETQYFGPGTRLLVL.

This clonotype was found a few times. The gene calls are TRBV4-3 and TRBJ2-7; no reliable D call. From germline, CDR1 is LGHNA and CDR2 YSLEER. This CDR3 comprises 15 residues. V was pared by 1 base and J by 0 bases, with 10 bases between. This chain's CDR3 is CASSQVGRNSYEQYF. CDR3 sequence (DNA): TGCGCCAGCAGCCAAGTCGGGCGGAACTCCTACGAGCAGTACTTC.

The J gene is TRBJ2-1, the V gene TRBV6-6; D possibly matches TRBD1 or TRBD2 (5 bases each). Germline V gene lookup returns CDR1 MNHNY and CDR2 SVGAGI (reference sequence). The V end lost 5 bases, the J end lost 8 bases, and 10 bases lay between the germline ends. The CDR3 covers 12 residues. In DNA form, the CDR3 reads TGTGCCAGCAGTGGGGACCTGGATGAGCAGTTCTTC. Protein: CASSGDLDEQFF.

This clonotype was counted only a few times. The gene calls are TRBV15 and TRBJ2-3, with 7 bases lining up with TRBD2. Trimming took 4 bases from V and 3 from J; bases not matched to a gene: 7. The CDR3 is 15 amino acids. CDR1 and CDR2 from the germline V gene are LNHNV and YYDKDF (reference sequence). CDR3 amino acids: CATSTDGRGTDTQYF. In DNA form, the CDR3 reads TGTGCCACCAGCACCGATGGGAGGGGAACAGATACGCAGTATTTT.

This chain connects TRBV11-2 to TRBJ2-2; the D is unclear. V shed 1 base and J shed 7 bases, with 7 bases lying between them. The CDR3 loop spans 13 amino acids. Germline CDR1 and CDR2: SGHAT and FQNNGV. CDR3 nucleotides: TGTGCCAGCAGCTTAGTCCGTATCGGGGAGCTGTTTTTT. It codes for CASSLVRIGELFF.

This sequence joins TRBV24-1 and TRBJ2-5; no reliable D call. V lost 5 bases, J lost 5 bases, and 17 bases lay in between. This CDR3 spans 15 amino acids. Germline loops: CDR1 KGHDR, CDR2 SFDVKD. CDR3 sequence (DNA): TGTGCCACCAGTGTTACCGGGCTCTCTTCGGAGACCCAGTACTTC. It specifies CATSVTGLSSETQYF.

This clonotype has just a few counts. The J gene is TRBJ2-1, the V gene TRBV27; D not resolved. V was cut by 5 bases and J by 15 bases, with 17 bases left in between. This CDR3 has 12 residues. Germline CDR1 MNHEY, CDR2 SMNVEV (reference sequence). As DNA, the CDR3 is TGTGCCAGCAGTCCTCTAGGAGACAACTTGTTCTTC. Translating it yields CASSPLGDNLFF.

This clonotype was found many times. This chain links TRBV7-2 with TRBJ2-7, with D unresolved. CDR1 is SGHTA, CDR2 FQGNSA, per germline. The V end was cut by 1 base, the J end by 4 bases, with 8 bases between. The CDR3 consists of 13 residues. CDR3 nucleotide sequence: TGTGCCAGCAGCTTAGAGGCTAAGTACGAGCAGTACTTC. Its translation is CASSLEAKYEQYF.

A few counts support this clonotype. V gene TRBV11-2 combines with J gene TRBJ2-1; 15 bases are a match to TRBD2. Germline V gene sequence: CDR1 SGHAT, CDR2 FQNNGV. J gave up 4 bases and V 4 bases, and 8 bases lay outside the gene matches. The CDR3 totals 18 residues. The CDR3 DNA reads TGTGCCAGCAGCTCAGGACTAGCGGGAGGGGTTCGTTACAATGAGCAGTTCTTC. It specifies CASSSGLAGGVRYNEQFF.

The chain combines TRBV12-5 with TRBJ2-3; D is perhaps TRBD1 or TRBD2 (5 bases each). The CDR3 has 14 amino acids. Trimming pared 6 bases from V and 5 bases from J, leaving 15 bases between. Germline values: CDR1 LGHNT, CDR2 FRNRAP. CDR3 in amino acids: CASGSFPGGDTQYF. In DNA, the CDR3 is TGTGCTAGTGGGTCATTCCCTGGGGGAGATACGCAGTATTTT. Full variable domain (rest looked up from reference TRBV12-5 and TRBJ2-3): DARVTQTPRHKVTEMGQEVTMRCQPILGHNTVFWYRQTMMQGLELLAYFRNRAPLDDSGMPKDRFSAEMPDATLATLKIQPSEPRDSAVYFCASGSFPGGDTQYFGPGTRLTVL.

This clonotype has a handful of counts. This sequence joins TRBV12-3 or TRBV12-4 and TRBJ1-3, with D unresolved. This CDR3 is 10 amino acids long. V lost 5 bases and J 5 bases, leaving 1 base between the germline ends. The CDR3 is CASSRNTIYF. CDR3 DNA sequence: TGTGCCAGCAGTAGAAACACCATATATTTT.

The sample holds many counts of this clonotype. The chain uses TRBV5-1 and TRBJ2-4; 9 nucleotides line up with TRBD2. V shed 5 bases and J 2 bases; nucleotides not matched to a gene: 8. The CDR3 has 16 amino acids. In germline, CDR1 is SGHRS, CDR2 YFSETQ. The CDR3 here is CASSPVAGETKNIQYF. The CDR3 DNA reads TGCGCCAGCAGTCCTGTAGCGGGAGAGACCAAAAACATTCAGTACTTC.

This clonotype was found many times. V gene TRBV29-1 combines with J gene TRBJ2-5; 8 nucleotides match TRBD1. V dropped 4 bases and J dropped 1; count of bases not matched to a gene: 5. The V gene's germline CDR1 is SQVTM and CDR2 ANQGSEA. The CDR3 loop spans 14 amino acids. The CDR3 sequence is CSVGLTGVQETQYF. CDR3 coding DNA: TGCAGCGTTGGACTGACAGGGGTCCAAGAGACCCAGTACTTC.

The chain has TRBV2 and TRBJ2-7; D is unresolved. CDR3 size: 14 residues. Germline CDR1 reads SNHLY; CDR2 reads FYNNEI. V lost 5 bases to trimming and J lost 4 bases, with 15 bases between them. CDR3 nucleotides: TGTGCCAGCAGTCAAGGAGTGGTGGGATACGAGCAGTACTTC. The encoded protein is CASSQGVVGYEQYF.

This clonotype appeared a few times. The chain has TRBV4-3 and TRBJ2-1; no definite D call. The V gene lost 0 bases and the J gene lost 8 bases, with 11 bases spanning the gap. The CDR3 consists of 14 residues. Germline CDR1 is LGHNA and CDR2 is YSLEER. The chain's CDR3 is CASSQEAQSDEQFF. The CDR3 bases are TGCGCCAGCAGCCAAGAGGCCCAATCGGATGAGCAGTTCTTC.

The V and J genes are TRBV6-2 or TRBV6-3 and TRBJ2-7, with 8 nucleotides matching TRBD1. Germline CDR1 reads MNHEY; CDR2 reads SVGEGT. J lost 3 bases, V lost 5 bases, and 9 bases had no gene match. The CDR3 extends over 15 amino acids. The CDR3 bases are TGTGCCAGCAGTCTCGACAGGGGCCCTGTCTACGAGCAGTACTTC. Residues: CASSLDRGPVYEQYF.

This sequence joins TRBV12-3 or TRBV12-4 and TRBJ1-6, with D maybe TRBD1 (6 bases). Trimming removed 6 bases from V and 4 bases from J, with 10 bases in between. CDR3 length: 14 residues. The CDR3, as DNA: TGTGCCAGCAGGCAGGGGCTTTATAATTCACCCCTCCACTTT. Translation gives CASRQGLYNSPLHF.

This clonotype was detected many times. The chain uses TRBV20-1 and TRBJ2-5, with 7 bases that match TRBD2. J was trimmed by 0 bases and V by 0 bases; bases with no gene match: 7. This CDR3 comprises 16 residues. The germline gives CDR1 DFQATT, CDR2 SNEGSKA (reference sequence). DNA of the CDR3: TGCAGTGCTAGAGATATCCTAGCGGCGTACCAAGAGACCCAGTACTTC. Residues: CSARDILAAYQETQYF.